These T cell receptor beta chains were read from a single sample in a study of blood T cells in healthy people across ages. MiXCR, applied by TCRdb to the 5' RACE reads, yields one record per CDR3 protein. The sample yields about 970,000 distinct CDR3 sequences, about 53% seen once. Specimen: blood. The source of these receptors is a woman in her sixties in good health. The CDR3 runs from the conserved cysteine through the conserved F or W. D genes are given only for firm matches. Clone sizes are given selectively: once, few, many, or a class where the clone is expanded.

V gene: TRBV28; J gene: TRBJ1-4; D gene: -; clone size: -; CDR3 protein: CASSLASGVINEKLFF; CDR3 DNA: TGTGCCAGCAGTTTAGCCAGTGGGGTCATTAATGAAAAACTGTTTTTT
V gene: TRBV7-2; J gene: TRBJ2-1; D gene: -; clone size: -; CDR3 protein: CASSGLGGSYNEQFF; CDR3 DNA: TGTGCCAGCAGCGGACTAGGGGGCTCCTACAATGAGCAGTTCTTC
V gene: TRBV6-1; J gene: TRBJ1-2; D gene: -; clone size: -; CDR3 protein: CASSEGQRGNGYTF; CDR3 DNA: TGTGCCAGCAGTGAAGGACAGCGGGGCAATGGCTACACCTTC
V gene: TRBV27; J gene: TRBJ1-2; D gene: TRBD1; clone size: -; CDR3 protein: CASSLSQGARYGYTF; CDR3 DNA: TGTGCCAGCAGTTTATCCCAGGGGGCGCGCTATGGCTACACCTTC
V gene: TRBV12-3/TRBV12-4; J gene: TRBJ2-5; D gene: TRBD2; clone size: few; CDR3 protein: CASSGLAMETQYF; CDR3 DNA: TGTGCCAGCAGTGGACTAGCCATGGAGACCCAGTACTTC
V gene: TRBV6-4; J gene: TRBJ2-2; D gene: TRBD1; clone size: -; CDR3 protein: CASSVDRTNTGELFF; CDR3 DNA: TGTGCCAGCAGCGTGGACAGGACGAACACCGGGGAGCTGTTTTTT
V gene: TRBV20-1; J gene: TRBJ2-1; D gene: TRBD2; clone size: -; CDR3 protein: CSATPAGLGQFF; CDR3 DNA: TGCAGTGCTACCCCCGCCGGACTAGGGCAGTTCTTC
V gene: TRBV12-3/TRBV12-4; J gene: TRBJ2-7; D gene: -; clone size: once; CDR3 protein: CASSPSPGQYNEQYF; CDR3 DNA: TGTGCCAGCAGTCCATCTCCCGGACAGTACAATGAGCAGTACTTC
V gene: TRBV6-2/TRBV6-3; J gene: TRBJ2-3; D gene: -; clone size: -; CDR3 protein: CASSKPSQKDTQYF; CDR3 DNA: TGTGCCAGCAGTAAACCCTCCCAGAAAGATACGCAGTATTTT
V gene: TRBV20-1; J gene: TRBJ1-1; D gene: TRBD1; clone size: -; CDR3 protein: CSARPDDRVGAFF; CDR3 DNA: TGCAGTGCTAGACCAGACGACAGGGTAGGAGCTTTCTTT
V gene: TRBV4-2; J gene: TRBJ2-3; D gene: -; clone size: -; CDR3 protein: CASSQGTPSTDTQYF; CDR3 DNA: TGTGCCAGCAGCCAAGGGACTCCGAGCACAGATACGCAGTATTTT
V gene: TRBV29-1; J gene: TRBJ1-2; D gene: TRBD1; clone size: -; CDR3 protein: CSVPWTGRDYGYTF; CDR3 DNA: TGCAGCGTCCCCTGGACAGGGCGCGACTATGGCTACACCTTC
V gene: TRBV20-1; J gene: TRBJ2-3; D gene: -; clone size: few; CDR3 protein: CSAQHKGFSTDTQYF; CDR3 DNA: TGCAGTGCTCAACATAAGGGGTTTAGCACAGATACGCAGTATTTT
V gene: TRBV28; J gene: TRBJ2-7; D gene: -; clone size: -; CDR3 protein: CASSAAGTRDEQYF; CDR3 DNA: TGTGCCAGCAGCGCCGCCGGGACACGGGACGAGCAGTACTTC
V gene: TRBV29-1; J gene: TRBJ2-4; D gene: -; clone size: -; CDR3 protein: CSVDGPTANIQYF; CDR3 DNA: TGCAGCGTTGACGGACCGACAGCAAACATTCAGTACTTC
V gene: TRBV28; J gene: TRBJ1-2; D gene: TRBD1; clone size: many; CDR3 protein: CASSRNRGTGYTF; CDR3 DNA: TGTGCCAGCAGCCGCAACAGGGGAACTGGCTACACCTTC
V gene: TRBV6-1; J gene: TRBJ1-5; D gene: TRBD1; clone size: -; CDR3 protein: CASTGQGNQPQHF; CDR3 DNA: TGTGCCAGCACCGGACAGGGCAATCAGCCCCAGCATTTT
V gene: TRBV20-1; J gene: TRBJ1-2; D gene: TRBD1; clone size: once; CDR3 protein: CSPWDRVYGYTF; CDR3 DNA: TGCAGTCCATGGGACAGGGTTTACGGCTACACCTTC
V gene: TRBV18; J gene: TRBJ2-7; D gene: -; clone size: -; CDR3 protein: CASSPRDLNPEQYF; CDR3 DNA: TGTGCCAGCTCACCGCGGGACCTCAACCCCGAGCAGTACTTC
V gene: TRBV5-1; J gene: TRBJ2-5; D gene: -; clone size: few; CDR3 protein: CASSLSVAGTETQYF; CDR3 DNA: TGCGCCAGCAGCTTGTCGGTGGCAGGGACGGAGACCCAGTACTTC
V gene: TRBV5-1; J gene: TRBJ1-4; D gene: -; clone size: -; CDR3 protein: CASRHPSQKLFF; CDR3 DNA: TGCGCCAGCAGACACCCCAGTCAAAAACTGTTTTTT
V gene: TRBV7-6; J gene: TRBJ1-4; D gene: -; clone size: -; CDR3 protein: CASSLAVRSTNEKLFF; CDR3 DNA: TGTGCCAGCAGCTTAGCAGTCAGATCAACTAATGAAAAACTGTTTTTT